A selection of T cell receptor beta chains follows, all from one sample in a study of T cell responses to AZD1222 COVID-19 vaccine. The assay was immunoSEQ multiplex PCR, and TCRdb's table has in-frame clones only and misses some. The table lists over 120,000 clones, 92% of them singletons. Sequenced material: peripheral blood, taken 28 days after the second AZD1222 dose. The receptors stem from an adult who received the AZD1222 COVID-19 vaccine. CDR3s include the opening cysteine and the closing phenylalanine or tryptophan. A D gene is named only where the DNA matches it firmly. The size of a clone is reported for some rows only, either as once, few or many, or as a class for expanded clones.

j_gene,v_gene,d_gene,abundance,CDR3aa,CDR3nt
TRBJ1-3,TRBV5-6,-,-,CASSLVRGNTIYF,TGTGCCAGCAGCTTGGTTCGTGGAAACACCATATATTTT
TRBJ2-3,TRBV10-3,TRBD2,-,CAIGAGGTDTQYF,TGTGCCATCGGAGCGGGAGGAACAGATACGCAGTATTTT
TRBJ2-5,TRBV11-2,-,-,CASSSGIGETQYF,TGTGCCAGCAGCTCGGGGATAGGAGAGACCCAGTACTTC
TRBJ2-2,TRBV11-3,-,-,CASSLGDLNTGELFF,TGTGCCAGCAGCTTAGGGGACCTAAACACCGGGGAGCTGTTTTTT
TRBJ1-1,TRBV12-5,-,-,CASGLDPGSLRSEAFF,TGTGCTAGTGGTTTGGACCCAGGGAGCTTGCGGTCTGAAGCTTTCTTT
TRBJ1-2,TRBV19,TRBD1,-,CASSIAPGGLYAYGYTF,TGTGCCAGTAGTATAGCCCCAGGGGGCCTCTATGCCTATGGCTACACCTTC
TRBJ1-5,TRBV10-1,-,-,CASSEAQGQPQHF,TGCGCCAGCAGTGAGGCTCAGGGTCAGCCCCAGCATTTT
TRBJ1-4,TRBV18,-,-,CASSPREANEKLFF,TGTGCCAGCTCACCTCGGGAAGCTAATGAAAAACTGTTTTTT
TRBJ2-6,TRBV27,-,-,CASRNQGSGANVLTF,TGTGCCAGCAGGAACCAGGGTTCTGGGGCCAACGTCCTGACTTTC
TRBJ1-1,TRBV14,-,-,CASSQAGGRAFF,TGTGCCAGCAGCCAAGCGGGAGGTAGAGCTTTCTTT
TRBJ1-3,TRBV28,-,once,CASSLPQGEVGGNTIYF,TGTGCCAGCAGTCTTCCCCAGGGAGAAGTCGGTGGAAACACCATATATTTT
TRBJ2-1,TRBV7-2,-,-,CASSLGWGAYNEQFF,TGTGCCAGCAGCCTAGGGTGGGGGGCCTACAATGAGCAGTTCTTC
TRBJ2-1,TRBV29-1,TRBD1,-,CSVSAGDRGYNEQFF,TGCAGCGTTTCCGCGGGGGACAGGGGATACAATGAGCAGTTCTTC
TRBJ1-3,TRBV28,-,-,CASSQRGGYSGNTIYF,TGTGCCAGCAGCCAAAGAGGCGGCTACTCTGGAAACACCATATATTTT
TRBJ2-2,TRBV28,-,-,CATESLTGELFF,TGTGCCACCGAAAGCCTAACCGGGGAGCTGTTTTTT
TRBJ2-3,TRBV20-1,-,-,CSASSPSGADTQYF,TGCAGTGCTAGTTCCCCCTCGGGAGCAGATACGCAGTATTTT
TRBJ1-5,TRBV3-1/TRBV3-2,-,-,CASSQGGNQPQHF,TGTGCCAGCAGCCAAGGGGGGAATCAGCCCCAGCATTTT
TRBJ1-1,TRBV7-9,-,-,CASSPRGGRAEAFF,TGTGCCAGCAGCCCCAGGGGAGGGAGGGCTGAAGCTTTCTTT
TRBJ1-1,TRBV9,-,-,CASSELPENTEAFF,TGTGCCAGCAGCGAACTACCAGAGAACACTGAAGCTTTCTTT
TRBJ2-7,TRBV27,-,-,CASSWSGPSYEQYF,TGTGCCAGCAGTTGGTCGGGGCCCTCCTACGAGCAGTACTTC
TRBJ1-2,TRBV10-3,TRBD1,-,CAISPGTGAKGYTF,TGTGCCATCAGCCCCGGGACAGGGGCTAAAGGCTACACCTTC
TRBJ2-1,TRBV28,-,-,CASSSPRDGVYNEQFF,TGTGCCAGCAGTTCTCCCCGGGACGGGGTCTACAATGAGCAGTTCTTC
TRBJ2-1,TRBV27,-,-,CASMGGRSYNEQFF,TGTGCCAGCATGGGGGGGCGCTCCTACAATGAGCAGTTCTTC
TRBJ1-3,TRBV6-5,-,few,CASTHSGNTIYF,TGTGCCAGCACACACTCTGGAAACACCATATATTTT
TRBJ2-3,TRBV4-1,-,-,CASSQTPAVLTDTQYF,TGCGCCAGCAGCCAGACACCAGCGGTTCTCACAGATACGCAGTATTTT
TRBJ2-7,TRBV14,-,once,CASSQGASYEQYF,TGTGCCAGCAGCCAGGGGGCTTCTTACGAGCAGTACTTC
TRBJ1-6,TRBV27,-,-,CASSRRTRGESPLHF,TGTGCCAGCAGTCGACGGACAAGGGGAGAATCACCCCTCCACTTT
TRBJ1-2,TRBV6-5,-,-,CASSPTTNYGYTF,TGTGCCAGCAGCCCGACGACTAACTATGGCTACACCTTC
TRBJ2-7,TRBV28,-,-,CASSAQGTEQYF,TGTGCCAGCAGTGCTCAGGGAACCGAGCAGTACTTC
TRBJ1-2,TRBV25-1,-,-,CASSETFDRGKLYGYTF,TGTGCCAGCAGTGAAACCTTCGATCGTGGCAAACTCTATGGCTACACCTTC